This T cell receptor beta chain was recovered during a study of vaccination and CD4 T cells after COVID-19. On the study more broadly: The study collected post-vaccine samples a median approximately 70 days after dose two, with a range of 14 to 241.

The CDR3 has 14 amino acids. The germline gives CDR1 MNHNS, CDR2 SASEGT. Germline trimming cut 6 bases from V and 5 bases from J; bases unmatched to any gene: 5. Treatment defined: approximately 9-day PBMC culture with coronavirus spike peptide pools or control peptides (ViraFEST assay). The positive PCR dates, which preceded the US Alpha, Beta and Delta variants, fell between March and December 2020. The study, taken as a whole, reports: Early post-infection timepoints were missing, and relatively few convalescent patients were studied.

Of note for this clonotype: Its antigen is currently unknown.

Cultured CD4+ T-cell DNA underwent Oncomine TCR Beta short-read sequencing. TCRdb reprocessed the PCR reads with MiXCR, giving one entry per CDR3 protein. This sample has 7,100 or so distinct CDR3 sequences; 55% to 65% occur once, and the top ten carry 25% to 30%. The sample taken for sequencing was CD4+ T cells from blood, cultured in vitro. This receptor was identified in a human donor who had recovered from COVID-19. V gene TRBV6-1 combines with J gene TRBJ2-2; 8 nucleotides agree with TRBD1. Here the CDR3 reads CASRSGGLTGELFF. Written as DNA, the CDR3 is TGTGCCAGCAGATCAGGGGGCTTAACCGGGGAGCTGTTTTTT.